Described below is a single TCR beta chain sequence and its context. V lost 1 base to trimming and J lost 10 bases; unmatched junction nucleotides: 5. The V gene's germline CDR1 is LGHDT and CDR2 YNNKEL (reference sequence). The CDR3 runs to 14 residues. This sample was included in a study of blood T cell repertoires in COVID-19. Background on the study: COVID-19 samples from acute and convalescent phases originated in the United States, Italy and Spain. T cells, B-cell-depleted T cells, or PBMCs provided the cDNA or gDNA that served as material.

Authors' methods: Amplification of reference gene primers was used by the study to estimate nucleated cell counts. Data came from immunoSEQ multiplex PCR; TCRdb stores just in-frame clones and leaves some out. For V, J and clone size, that table is used; D and trimming come from the DNA. The sample consists of around 100,000 clones, about 80% of them appearing once. The chain is built from TRBV3-1 (or the pseudogene TRBV3-2) and TRBJ1-3; 9 bases are a match to TRBD1. Sequencing used peripheral blood. The clonotype comes from a man in his 70s with active or convalescent COVID-19. This chain's CDR3 is CASSQGDRGKTIYF. DNA of the CDR3: TGTGCCAGCAGCCAAGGAGACAGGGGGAAGACCATATATTTT.